The 28 T cell receptor beta chains below all came from one sample that was sequenced in a study of early T cells in non-severe SARS-CoV-2 infection. TCRdb passed the 5' RACE reads through MiXCR, listing each CDR3 protein once. The sample has fewer than 120,000 distinct CDR3 sequences; 10% to 15% are singletons. The material sequenced was whole blood, taken at baseline. Receptor source: an adult who was a healthcare worker with PCR-confirmed SARS-CoV-2 infection or an uninfected control (not recorded which).

This clonotype was detected a few times. V usage is TRBV5-1 and J usage is TRBJ2-7, with D hard to call. Germline values: CDR1 SGHRS, CDR2 YFSETQ. The ends were cut back, 5 bases at V and 5 bases at J, with 8 bases in the middle. The CDR3 runs 11 residues. The CDR3 here is CASSGYDEQYF. CDR3 coding DNA: TGCGCCAGCAGTGGGTATGACGAGCAGTACTTC.

The chain is built from TRBV20-1 and TRBJ2-1, with D possibly being TRBD2 (6 bases). CDR3 length: 14 residues. The V end lost 6 bases, the J end lost 3 bases, and 15 bases lay between the germline ends. Germline V gene data show CDR1 as DFQATT and CDR2 as SNEGSKA (reference sequence). CDR3 coding DNA: TGCAGTGCGTCGGCTCGGGAGCTCTACAATGAGCAGTTCTTC. Its protein is CSASARELYNEQFF.

This chain uses TRBV2 with TRBJ1-1; tentative D call: TRBD1 (6 bases). The CDR3 runs to 14 residues. The V end was cut by 6 bases, the J end by 4 bases, with 15 bases between. Germline assignment: CDR1 SNHLY and CDR2 FYNNEI. The CDR3 loop reads CASSFTGTGTEAFF. The CDR3 region has the DNA TGTGCCAGCAGCTTCACAGGGACGGGCACTGAAGCTTTCTTT.

The chain employs TRBV5-1 and TRBJ1-2; TRBD1 aligns across 9 bases. In germline, CDR1 is SGHRS, CDR2 YFSETQ. The CDR3 covers 15 residues. The junction had 8 bases not matched to a gene; V was cut back by 4 bases and J by 4 bases. For the CDR3, the DNA is TGCGCCAGCAGCCGGGACAGGGCGGACCTCTATGGCTACACCTTC. Translated: CASSRDRADLYGYTF.

In its sample, this clonotype was seen many times. The chain has TRBV4-2 and TRBJ2-3; D is unclear. CDR3 length: 14 residues. V lost 1 base to trimming and J lost 2 bases, with 7 bases between them. Germline CDR1 is LGHNA and CDR2 is YNFKEQ. CDR3 region: CASSQAQLTDTQYF. CDR3 coding DNA: TGTGCCAGCAGCCAAGCGCAGCTCACAGATACGCAGTATTTT.

This chain connects TRBV6-5 to TRBJ1-1; perhaps TRBD1 as D (6 bases). The germline CDR1 and CDR2 sequences are MNHEY and SVGAGI. CDR3 length: 11 amino acids. Trimming left V 7 bases short and J 6 bases short, with 9 bases between. The CDR3 bases are TGTGCCAGCACAGGGGAATCTGAAGCTTTCTTT. The encoded protein is CASTGESEAFF.

The chain couples TRBV7-9 to TRBJ2-7, with a possible D match to TRBD2 (6 bases). V was cut by 3 bases and J by 4 bases, with 10 bases left in between. Germline CDR1 and CDR2: SEHNR and FQNEAQ (reference sequence). The CDR3 loop spans 13 amino acids. The CDR3 region is CASSFHGGYEQYF. In DNA form, the CDR3 reads TGTGCCAGCAGCTTCCATGGGGGGTACGAGCAGTACTTC.

The table lists this clonotype with many counts. The rearrangement links TRBV15 to TRBJ2-1; 7 nucleotides agree with TRBD2. The CDR3 totals 15 residues. The germline gives CDR1 LNHNV, CDR2 YYDKDF (reference sequence). The junction had 2 bases not matched to a gene; V was cut back by 1 base and J by 2 bases. The CDR3 is CATSRASGAYNEQFF. The DNA for the CDR3 is TGTGCCACCAGCAGAGCTAGCGGAGCCTACAATGAGCAGTTCTTC.

The gene calls are TRBV28 and TRBJ2-2; 8 nucleotides match TRBD1. The CDR3 spans 15 residues. Germline CDR1 and CDR2: MDHEN and SYDVKM. The V segment lost 5 bases and the J segment 6 bases; nucleotides outside the gene matches: 8. The CDR3 DNA sequence: TGTGCCAGCAGTGAAGGAGGACAGGGCGCCGGGGAGCTGTTTTTT. The encoded protein is CASSEGGQGAGELFF.

The chain couples TRBV15 to TRBJ1-2, with a weak D call TRBD1 (6 bases). V dropped 0 bases and J dropped 7 bases, with 12 bases sitting between them. Germline lookup yields CDR1 LNHNV and CDR2 YYDKDF (reference sequence). The CDR3 loop spans 14 amino acids. The CDR3 reads CATSRDPGAGGYTF. The CDR3, as DNA: TGTGCCACCAGCAGAGATCCGGGGGCGGGTGGCTACACCTTC.

This clonotype was observed many times. The V call is TRBV7-8, the J call TRBJ2-7; D remains unclear. Trimming took 2 bases from V and 7 from J, leaving 15 bases between them. The CDR3 length is 14 residues. CDR1 and CDR2 from the germline V gene are SGHVS and FQNEAQ. The CDR3 protein is CASSLIYWQPEQYF. CDR3 in DNA: TGTGCCAGCAGCTTAATTTATTGGCAGCCGGAGCAGTACTTC.

This clonotype was seen at least ten times. This chain joins TRBV30 and TRBJ1-2; TRBD1 is a possible D gene (6 bases). Germline CDR1 GTSNPN, CDR2 SVGIG (reference sequence). V lost 7 bases and J 4 bases, leaving 10 bases between the germline ends. This CDR3 comprises 11 residues. The CDR3 reads CASGQSYGYTF. The CDR3 nucleotides are TGTGCCTCAGGACAGAGCTATGGCTACACCTTC. The variable domain in full, completed from reference TRBV30 and TRBJ1-2, reads SQTIHQWPATLVQPVGSPLSLECTVEGTSNPNLYWYRQAAGRGLQLLFYSVGIGQISSEVPQNLSASRPQDRQFILSSKKLLLSDSGFYLCASGQSYGYTFGSGTRLTVV.

The gene calls are TRBV18 and TRBJ1-2; possibly TRBD1 for D (5 bases). Trimming cost V 0 bases and J 8 bases, with 13 bases left between them. The CDR3 spans 14 residues. The V gene's germline CDR1 is KGHSH and CDR2 LQKENI. The DNA of the CDR3 is TGTGCCAGCTCACCACCGGCAGGGTCTGGCGGCTACACCTTC. Its protein product is CASSPPAGSGGYTF.

The rearrangement joins TRBV7-3 to TRBJ2-7; TRBD1 might be the D (5 bases). CDR3 length: 15 residues. Germline V gene data show CDR1 as SGHTA and CDR2 as FQGTGA. The ends were cut back, 1 base at V and 1 base at J, with 11 bases in the middle. DNA for the CDR3: TGTGCCAGCAGCTTAATGGCAGGGCGATCCTACGAGCAGTACTTC. Encoded protein: CASSLMAGRSYEQYF.

This clonotype was seen only a few times. The V and J genes are TRBV5-5 and TRBJ1-4; no reliable D call. There are 18 residues in the CDR3. Germline-derived CDR1 and CDR2 are SGHKS and YYEKEE (reference sequence). Trimming took off 0 bases at V and 2 bases at J, with 17 bases between the two ends. CDR3 sequence (DNA): TGTGCCAGCAGCTTGGGTACCGCCCTGAGGATTACTAATGAAAAACTGTTTTTT. Amino acid sequence: CASSLGTALRITNEKLFF.

This clonotype was detected ten times or more. V usage is TRBV12-3 or TRBV12-4 and J usage is TRBJ1-4; tentative D call: TRBD1 (6 bases). The CDR3 consists of 14 residues. With 5 bases removed from V and 5 bases from J, the gap between germline ends came to 12 bases. CDR3 DNA: TGTGCCAGCAGTAGCAGGACAGTCAATGAAAAACTGTTTTTT. Translated: CASSSRTVNEKLFF.

This clonotype appeared many times. The chain carries TRBV6-6 and TRBJ1-5; possibly TRBD1 for D (6 bases). The CDR3 runs 16 residues. V gave up 0 bases and J gave up 3 bases, with 12 bases separating them. CDR1 MNHNY and CDR2 SVGAGI come from the germline V gene (reference sequence). This CDR3 is CASSYSGGQINQPQHF. CDR3 sequence (DNA): TGTGCCAGCAGTTACTCCGGGGGGCAGATCAATCAGCCCCAGCATTTT.

This clonotype was seen more than once but under ten times. V gene TRBV6-5 combines with J gene TRBJ1-4; no clear D gene. Looked up from germline, CDR1 is MNHEY and CDR2 is SVGAGI. V was pared by 3 bases and J by 5 bases, with 7 bases between. The CDR3 contains 13 residues. In nucleotides, the CDR3 is TGTGCCAGCAGTTATTCCCAAAATGAAAAACTGTTTTTT. Translating gives CASSYSQNEKLFF.

This clonotype was detected only a few times. V usage is TRBV4-1 and J usage is TRBJ1-5; 10 bases agree with TRBD1. Looked up from germline, CDR1 is MGHRA and CDR2 is YSYEKL. Losses at the gene ends were 2 bases for V and 7 bases for J; bases not matched to a gene: 17. The CDR3 totals 19 residues. In DNA form, the CDR3 reads TGCGCCAGCAGCCAAACCCTTACGGGACAGGGGAAAGGAGGGCAGCCCCAGCATTTT. Translated: CASSQTLTGQGKGGQPQHF.

The V call is TRBV2, the J call TRBJ2-3, with a tentative D call TRBD2 (6 bases). V lost 11 bases and J lost 3, with 30 bases in between. The CDR3 runs 18 residues. Germline CDR1 SNHLY, CDR2 FYNNEI. Here the CDR3 reads CALRHSGLPVGGTDTQYF. CDR3 nucleotide sequence: TGTGCCTTGCGCCATAGCGGTCTTCCCGTGGGGGGAACAGATACGCAGTATTTT.

This clonotype was picked up a small number of times. The genes are TRBV27 and TRBJ1-2; 8 positions agree with TRBD1. Germline CDR1 is MNHEY and CDR2 is SMNVEV (reference sequence). This CDR3 has 15 residues. After removal of 6 bases from V and 8 bases from J, the junction contained 14 bases not matched to a gene. The CDR3 sequence is CASSTARSGGSGYTF. CDR3 sequence (DNA): TGTGCCAGCAGCACCGCTCGGTCAGGGGGCAGCGGCTACACCTTC.

The chain combines TRBV30 with TRBJ2-3; the D is unclear. The V gene lost 0 bases and the J gene lost 5 bases, with 12 bases spanning the gap. The CDR3 contains 14 residues. Per the germline V gene, CDR1 is GTSNPN and CDR2 is SVGIG (reference sequence). The CDR3 spells CAWSVVTPGDTQYF. The CDR3 coding sequence is TGTGCCTGGAGTGTCGTAACCCCGGGAGATACGCAGTATTTT.

This rearrangement joins TRBV2 to TRBJ2-1, with a possible D match to TRBD1 (6 bases). This CDR3 is 15 amino acids long. The germline V gene encodes CDR1 SNHLY and CDR2 FYNNEI. The V end was cut by 11 bases, the J end by 3 bases, with 20 bases between. The CDR3 DNA is TGTGCCGCCGGAACCTCAGGGGCTCTCTACAATGAGCAGTTCTTC. Protein product: CAAGTSGALYNEQFF.

The V gene is TRBV18, the J gene TRBJ1-1; unclear D gene. The CDR3 runs 13 residues. Deletions cut 5 bases from V and 0 bases from J, with 7 bases between. CDR1 is KGHSH and CDR2 is LQKENI in the germline V gene. CDR3 in DNA: TGTGCCAGCTCATATACAGTGAACACTGAAGCTTTCTTT. It yields the protein CASSYTVNTEAFF.

The chain links TRBV6-5 to TRBJ1-1, with D unresolved. Germline V CDR1 and CDR2: MNHEY, SVGAGI. V was clipped by 4 bases and J by 0 bases, with 9 bases between them. This CDR3 spans 14 amino acids. For the CDR3, the DNA is TGTGCCAGCAGTTCCGACACAATGAACACTGAAGCTTTCTTT. It specifies CASSSDTMNTEAFF.

The genes are TRBV6-2 or TRBV6-3 and TRBJ2-7, with D tentatively TRBD1 (6 bases). CDR1 is MNHEY, CDR2 SVGEGT, per germline. The germline V and J ends were trimmed by 6 bases and 4 bases, with 16 bases remaining between them. The CDR3 has 14 residues. CDR3 loop: CASSPGAGAYEQYF. CDR3 nucleotide sequence: TGTGCCAGCAGCCCCGGGGCAGGGGCGTACGAGCAGTACTTC.

A few counts support this clonotype. This rearrangement joins TRBV11-2 to TRBJ2-1, with a possible D match to TRBD2 (6 bases). V lost 0 bases, J lost 6 bases, and 9 bases lay in between. The CDR3 loop spans 14 amino acids. Germline CDR1 reads SGHAT; CDR2 reads FQNNGV. CDR3: CASSLDMGGNEQFF. The CDR3 coding sequence is TGTGCCAGCAGCTTAGATATGGGGGGCAATGAGCAGTTCTTC.

The J gene is TRBJ2-1, the V gene TRBV6-6; possibly TRBD1 for D (6 bases). This CDR3 is built from 17 residues. Trimming removed 6 bases at V and 3 bases at J, with 21 bases between. Germline CDR1 MNHNY, CDR2 SVGAGI (reference sequence). CDR3 nucleotides: TGTGCCAGCAGCTCTACAGGGAGTAATCGCGGCTACAATGAGCAGTTCTTC. Its protein is CASSSTGSNRGYNEQFF.